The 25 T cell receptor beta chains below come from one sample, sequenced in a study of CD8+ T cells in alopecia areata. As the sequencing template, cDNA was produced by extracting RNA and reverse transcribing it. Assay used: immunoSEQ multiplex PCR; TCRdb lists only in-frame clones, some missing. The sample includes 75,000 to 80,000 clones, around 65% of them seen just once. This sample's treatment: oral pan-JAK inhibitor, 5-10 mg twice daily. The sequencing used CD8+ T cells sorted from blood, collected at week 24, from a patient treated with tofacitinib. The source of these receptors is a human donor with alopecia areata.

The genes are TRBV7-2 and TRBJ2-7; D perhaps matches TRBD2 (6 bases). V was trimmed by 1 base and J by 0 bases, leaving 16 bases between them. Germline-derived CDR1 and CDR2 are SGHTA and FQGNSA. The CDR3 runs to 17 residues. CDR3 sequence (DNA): TGTGCCAGCAGCTTAGTGTGGGGGGACGTTAGCTCCTACGAGCAGTACTTC. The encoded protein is CASSLVWGDVSSYEQYF. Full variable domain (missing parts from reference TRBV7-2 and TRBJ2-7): GAGVSQSPSNKVTEKGKDVELRCDPISGHTALYWYRQSLGQGLEFLIYFQGNSAPDKSGLPSDRFSAERTGGSVSTLTIQRTQQEDSAVYLCASSLVWGDVSSYEQYFGPGTRLTVT.

CDR3 amino acids: CASSFAGGLTYEQYF. The CDR3 coding sequence is TGTGCCAGCAGCTTTGCCGGGGGCCTCACCTACGAGCAGTACTTC. The chain uses TRBV5-4 and TRBJ2-7; D is possibly TRBD1 or TRBD2 (6 bases each). Trimming pared 2 bases from V and 2 bases from J, leaving 14 bases between. The CDR3 extends over 15 amino acids. Germline V lookup: CDR1 SGHNT, CDR2 YYREEE (reference sequence).

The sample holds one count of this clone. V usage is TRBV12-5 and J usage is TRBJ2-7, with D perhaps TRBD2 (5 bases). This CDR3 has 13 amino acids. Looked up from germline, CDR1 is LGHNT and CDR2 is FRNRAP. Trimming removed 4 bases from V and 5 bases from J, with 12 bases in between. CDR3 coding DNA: TGTGCTAGTGGTTCCTCGAGTAGCGACGAGCAGTACTTC. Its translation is CASGSSSSDEQYF. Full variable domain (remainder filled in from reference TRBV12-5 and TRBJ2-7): DARVTQTPRHKVTEMGQEVTMRCQPILGHNTVFWYRQTMMQGLELLAYFRNRAPLDDSGMPKDRFSAEMPDATLATLKIQPSEPRDSAVYFCASGSSSSDEQYFGPGTRLTVT.

The CDR3 region is CASSQAVLASTDTQYF. Written as DNA, the CDR3 is TGCGCCAGCAGCCAAGCCGTACTAGCGAGCACAGATACGCAGTATTTT. The V call is TRBV4-1, the J call TRBJ2-3, with 7 bases identical to TRBD2. This CDR3 contains 16 residues. Germline V CDR1 and CDR2: MGHRA, YSYEKL. The J segment lost 0 bases and the V segment lost 1 base, leaving 4 bases of the junction unmatched.

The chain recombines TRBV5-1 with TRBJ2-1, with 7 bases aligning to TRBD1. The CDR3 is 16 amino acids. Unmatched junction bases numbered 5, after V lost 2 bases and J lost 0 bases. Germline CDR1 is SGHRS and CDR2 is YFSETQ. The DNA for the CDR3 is TGCGCCAGCAGCTTTACGGACAGGAGCTCCTACAATGAGCAGTTCTTC. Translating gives CASSFTDRSSYNEQFF. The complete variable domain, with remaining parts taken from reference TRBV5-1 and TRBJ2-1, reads KAGVTQTPRYLIKTRGQQVTLSCSPISGHRSVSWYQQTPGQGLQFLFEYFSETQRNKGNFPGRFSGRQFSNSRSEMNVSTLELGDSALYLCASSFTDRSSYNEQFFGPGTRLTVL.

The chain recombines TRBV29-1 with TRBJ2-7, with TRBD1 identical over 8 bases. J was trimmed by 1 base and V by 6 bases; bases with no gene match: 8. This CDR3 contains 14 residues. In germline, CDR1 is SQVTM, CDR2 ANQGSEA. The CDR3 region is CSVGGQGYSYEQYF. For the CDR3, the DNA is TGCAGCGTGGGTGGACAGGGATATTCCTACGAGCAGTACTTC.

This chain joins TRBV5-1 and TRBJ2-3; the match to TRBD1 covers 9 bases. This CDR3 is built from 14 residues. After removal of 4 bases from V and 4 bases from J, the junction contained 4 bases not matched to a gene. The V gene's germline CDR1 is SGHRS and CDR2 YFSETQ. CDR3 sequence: CASSTRQGADTQYF. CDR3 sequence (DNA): TGCGCCAGCAGCACGAGACAGGGGGCAGATACGCAGTATTTT. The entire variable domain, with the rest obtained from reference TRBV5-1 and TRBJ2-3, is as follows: KAGVTQTPRYLIKTRGQQVTLSCSPISGHRSVSWYQQTPGQGLQFLFEYFSETQRNKGNFPGRFSGRQFSNSRSEMNVSTLELGDSALYLCASSTRQGADTQYFGPGTRLTVL.

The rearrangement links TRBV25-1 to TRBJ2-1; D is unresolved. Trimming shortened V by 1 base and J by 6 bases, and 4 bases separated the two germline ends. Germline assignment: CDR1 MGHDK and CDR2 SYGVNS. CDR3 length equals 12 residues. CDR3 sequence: CASSELVNEQFF. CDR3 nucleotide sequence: TGTGCCAGCAGTGAATTGGTCAATGAGCAGTTCTTC.

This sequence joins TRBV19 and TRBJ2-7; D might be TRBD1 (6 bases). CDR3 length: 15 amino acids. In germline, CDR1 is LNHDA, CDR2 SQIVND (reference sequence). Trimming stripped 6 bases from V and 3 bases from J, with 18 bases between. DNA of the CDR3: TGTGCCAGTAGCCCCGCCTGGGGACATAACTACGAGCAGTACTTC. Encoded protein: CASSPAWGHNYEQYF. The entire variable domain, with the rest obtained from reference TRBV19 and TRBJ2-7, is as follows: DGGITQSPKYLFRKEGQNVTLSCEQNLNHDAMYWYRQDPGQGLRLIYYSQIVNDFQKGDIAEGYSVSREKKESFPLTVTSAQKNPTAFYLCASSPAWGHNYEQYFGPGTRLTVT.

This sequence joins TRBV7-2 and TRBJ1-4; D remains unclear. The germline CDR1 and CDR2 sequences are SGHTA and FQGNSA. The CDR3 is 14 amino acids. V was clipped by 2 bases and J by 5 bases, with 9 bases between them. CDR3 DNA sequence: TGTGCCAGCAGCTTATACGGTACCAATGAAAAACTGTTTTTT. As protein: CASSLYGTNEKLFF.

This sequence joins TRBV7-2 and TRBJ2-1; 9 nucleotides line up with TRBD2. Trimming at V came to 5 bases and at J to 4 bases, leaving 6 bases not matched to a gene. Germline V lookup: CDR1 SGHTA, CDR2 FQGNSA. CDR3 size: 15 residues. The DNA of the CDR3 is TGTGCCAGCAGCACCTGGACTAGCGAATACAATGAGCAGTTCTTC. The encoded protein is CASSTWTSEYNEQFF.

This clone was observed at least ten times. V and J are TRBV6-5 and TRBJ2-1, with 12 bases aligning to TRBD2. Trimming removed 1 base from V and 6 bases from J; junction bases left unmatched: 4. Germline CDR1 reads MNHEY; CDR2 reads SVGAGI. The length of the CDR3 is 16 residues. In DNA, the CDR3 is TGTGCCAGCAGTTACTTCGGACTAGCGGGACCCAATGAGCAGTTCTTC. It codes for CASSYFGLAGPNEQFF.

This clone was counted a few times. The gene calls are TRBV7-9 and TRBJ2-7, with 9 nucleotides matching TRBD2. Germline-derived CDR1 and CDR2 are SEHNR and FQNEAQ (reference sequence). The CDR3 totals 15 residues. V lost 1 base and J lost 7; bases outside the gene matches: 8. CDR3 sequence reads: CASSLVAGEFGEQYF. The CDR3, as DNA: TGTGCCAGCAGCTTAGTAGCGGGAGAATTCGGAGAGCAGTACTTC.

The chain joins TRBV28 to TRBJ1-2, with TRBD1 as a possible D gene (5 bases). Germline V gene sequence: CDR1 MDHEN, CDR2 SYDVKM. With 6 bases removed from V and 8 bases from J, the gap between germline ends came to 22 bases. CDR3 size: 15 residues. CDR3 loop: CASSFLGTSHGGYTF. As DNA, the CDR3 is TGTGCCAGCAGCTTCCTAGGGACCTCCCACGGAGGCTACACCTTC.

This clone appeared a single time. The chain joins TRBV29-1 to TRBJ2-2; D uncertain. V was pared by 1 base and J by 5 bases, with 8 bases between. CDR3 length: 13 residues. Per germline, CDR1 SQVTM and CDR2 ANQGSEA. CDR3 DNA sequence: TGCAGCGTTGAAGCGCCAGGTACCGGGGAGCTGTTTTTT. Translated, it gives CSVEAPGTGELFF.

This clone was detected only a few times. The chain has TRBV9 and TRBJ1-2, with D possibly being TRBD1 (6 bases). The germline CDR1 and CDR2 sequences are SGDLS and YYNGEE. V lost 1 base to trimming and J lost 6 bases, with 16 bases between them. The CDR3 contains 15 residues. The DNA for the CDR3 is TGTGCCAGCAGCGTAAGTCCCAAAACAGGGAATGGCTACACCTTC. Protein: CASSVSPKTGNGYTF.

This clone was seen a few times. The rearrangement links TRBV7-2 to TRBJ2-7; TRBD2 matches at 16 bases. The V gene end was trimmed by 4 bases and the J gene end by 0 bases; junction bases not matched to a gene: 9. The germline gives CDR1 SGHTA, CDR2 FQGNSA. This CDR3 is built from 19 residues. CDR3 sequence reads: CASSSGTSGRATNSYEQYF. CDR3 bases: TGTGCCAGCAGCTCGGGGACTAGCGGGAGGGCCACGAACTCCTACGAGCAGTACTTC.

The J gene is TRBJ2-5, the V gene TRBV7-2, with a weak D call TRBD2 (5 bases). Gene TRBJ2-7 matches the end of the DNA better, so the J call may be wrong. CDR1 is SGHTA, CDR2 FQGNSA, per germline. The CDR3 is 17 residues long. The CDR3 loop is CASSAHTGLLSSYEQYF. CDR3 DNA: TGTGCCAGCAGCGCCCACACCGGACTCTTGAGCTCCTACGAGCAGTACTTC.

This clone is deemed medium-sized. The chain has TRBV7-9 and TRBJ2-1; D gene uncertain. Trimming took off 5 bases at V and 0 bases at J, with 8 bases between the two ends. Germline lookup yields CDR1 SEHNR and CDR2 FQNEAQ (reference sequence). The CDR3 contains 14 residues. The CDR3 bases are TGTGCCAGCAGCCACTGGAGCTCCTACAATGAGCAGTTCTTC. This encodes CASSHWSSYNEQFF.

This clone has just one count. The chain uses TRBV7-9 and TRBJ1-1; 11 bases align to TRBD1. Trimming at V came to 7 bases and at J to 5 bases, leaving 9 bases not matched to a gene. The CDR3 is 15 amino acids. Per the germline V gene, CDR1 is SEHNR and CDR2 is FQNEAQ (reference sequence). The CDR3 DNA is TGTGCCAGCACCAACCCGGGACAGGGGGGAACTGAAGCTTTCTTT. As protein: CASTNPGQGGTEAFF.

CDR3 DNA: TGTGCCTGGAGTGTACTGAACACTGAAGCTTTCTTT. Translated, it gives CAWSVLNTEAFF. The V call is TRBV30, the J call TRBJ1-1; D unresolved. Looked up from germline, CDR1 is GTSNPN and CDR2 is SVGIG (reference sequence). V lost 0 bases and J lost 0, with 2 bases in between. This CDR3 is 12 amino acids long.

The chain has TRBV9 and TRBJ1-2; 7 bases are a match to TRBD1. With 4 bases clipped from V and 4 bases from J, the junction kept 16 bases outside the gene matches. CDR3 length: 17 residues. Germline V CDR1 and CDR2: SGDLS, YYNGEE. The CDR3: CASSTTRDREGGYGYTF. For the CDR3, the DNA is TGTGCCAGCAGCACGACTCGAGACAGGGAAGGGGGCTATGGCTACACCTTC.

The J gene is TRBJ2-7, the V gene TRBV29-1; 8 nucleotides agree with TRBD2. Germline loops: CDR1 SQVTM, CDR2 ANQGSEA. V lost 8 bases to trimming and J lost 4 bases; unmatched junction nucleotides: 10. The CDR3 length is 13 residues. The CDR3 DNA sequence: TGCAGCATCCGAGCGGGGGACCTGTACGAGCAGTACTTC. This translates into CSIRAGDLYEQYF.

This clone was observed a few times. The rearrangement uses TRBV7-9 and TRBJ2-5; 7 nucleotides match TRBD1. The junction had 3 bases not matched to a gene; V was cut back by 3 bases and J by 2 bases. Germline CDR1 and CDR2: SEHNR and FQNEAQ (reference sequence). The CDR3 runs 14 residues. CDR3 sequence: CASSFSTGQETQYF. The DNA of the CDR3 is TGTGCCAGCAGCTTTTCGACAGGGCAAGAGACCCAGTACTTC.

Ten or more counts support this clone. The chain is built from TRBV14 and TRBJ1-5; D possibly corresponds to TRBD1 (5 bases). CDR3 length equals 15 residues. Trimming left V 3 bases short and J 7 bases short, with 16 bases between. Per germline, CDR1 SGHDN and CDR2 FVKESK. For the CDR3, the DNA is TGTGCCAGCAGCCATGAAGAGAAGGGGTGGCAGCCCCAGCATTTT. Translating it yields CASSHEEKGWQPQHF.